This T cell receptor (beta chain) was identified in a study of blood T cell repertoires in COVID-19. Only in-frame clones appear in the TCRdb table, and some are missing; sequencing was by immunoSEQ multiplex PCR. Among hundreds of thousands of clones listed, 87% were seen once. Sample: PBMCs or T cells enriched from blood (not recorded which). This receptor was taken from a woman aged 30 to 39 with acute COVID-19.

CDR3 region: CASRPGTAFYNEQFF. CDR3 in DNA: TGTGCCAGCAGACCCGGGACAGCCTTCTACAATGAGCAGTTCTTC. The chain employs TRBV28 and TRBJ2-1; TRBD1 matches at 7 bases. This CDR3 is 15 amino acids long. V shed 6 bases, J shed 3 bases, and the junction held 8 bases outside the gene matches. Germline V gives CDR1 MDHEN, CDR2 SYDVKM. Based on the CDR3 plus reference TRBV28 and TRBJ2-1, the full variable domain is DVKVTQSSRYLVKRTGEKVFLECVQDMDHENMFWYRQDPGLGLRLIYFSYDVKMKEKGDIPEGYSVSREKKERFSLILESASTNQTSMYLCASRPGTAFYNEQFFGPGTRLTVL.